This entry is about one T cell receptor (beta chain). Trimming took off 4 bases at V and 4 bases at J, with 14 bases between the two ends. This CDR3 comprises 15 residues. The germline V gene has CDR1 SGDLS and CDR2 YYNGEE. Method: immunoSEQ multiplex PCR; TCRdb's copy keeps in-frame clones and lacks some. The repertoire holds tens of thousands of clones, with less than 85% as singletons. The data stem from a study of blood T cell repertoires in COVID-19. This TCR was recovered from a man between 65 and 85 years old with COVID-19, enrolled during active disease. The specimen sequenced was peripheral blood. The V gene is TRBV9, the J gene TRBJ2-2; D is perhaps TRBD2 (5 bases). The CDR3 is CASSPDLAGTGELFF. CDR3 coding DNA: TGTGCCAGCAGCCCTGACCTAGCTGGCACCGGGGAGCTGTTTTTT.